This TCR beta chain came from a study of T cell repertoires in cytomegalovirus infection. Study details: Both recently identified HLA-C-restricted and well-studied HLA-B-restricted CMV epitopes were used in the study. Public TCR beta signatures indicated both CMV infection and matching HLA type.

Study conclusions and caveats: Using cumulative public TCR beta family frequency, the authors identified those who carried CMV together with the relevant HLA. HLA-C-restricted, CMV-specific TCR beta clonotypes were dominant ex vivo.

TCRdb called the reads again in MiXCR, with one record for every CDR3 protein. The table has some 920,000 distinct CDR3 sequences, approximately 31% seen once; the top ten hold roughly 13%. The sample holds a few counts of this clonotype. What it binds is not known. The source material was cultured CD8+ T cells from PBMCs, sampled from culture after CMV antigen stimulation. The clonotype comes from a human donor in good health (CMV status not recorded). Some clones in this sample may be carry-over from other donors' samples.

The DNA for the CDR3 is TGTGCCAGTAGATTGGGGATTAGACTGAACACTGAAGCTTTCTTT. It translates to CASRLGIRLNTEAFF. The rearrangement uses TRBV19 and TRBJ1-1; D gene uncertain. V dropped 6 bases and J dropped 0 bases, with 14 bases sitting between them. Germline CDR1 is LNHDA and CDR2 is SQIVND (reference sequence). The CDR3 consists of 15 residues. The variable domain in full, with the rest retrieved from reference TRBV19 and TRBJ1-1, is DGGITQSPKYLFRKEGQNVTLSCEQNLNHDAMYWYRQDPGQGLRLIYYSQIVNDFQKGDIAEGYSVSREKKESFPLTVTSAQKNPTAFYLCASRLGIRLNTEAFFGQGTRLTVV.